The T cell receptor beta chain under discussion was sequenced for a study of OX40 agonist ivuxolimab in advanced cancers. Study at large: While on treatment, patients had intravenous ivuxolimab at 0.01 to 10 mg/kg every 2 weeks. Patients treated during dose escalation were battling hepatocellular carcinoma, melanoma, renal cell or head and neck cancer. General study points: The specificity for antigen of the expanded peripheral T cells was not determined. CD4+ and CD8+ T cells in blood underwent clonal expansion by week 6 at 0.1 to 3.0 mg/kg.

Generated by immunoSEQ multiplex PCR, the TCRdb table keeps only in-frame clones and is missing some. The data hold 55,000 to 70,000 clones, with more than 85% observed a single time. As regards this clone: What it binds is unknown.

This CDR3 has 15 amino acids. Germline V gene sequence: CDR1 SGHRS, CDR2 YFSETQ. V lost 7 bases, J lost 1 base, and 16 bases lay in between. This specimen consisted of CD4+ or CD8+ T cells sorted from blood, obtained in a trial of the OX40 agonist ivuxolimab. The V call is TRBV5-1, the J call TRBJ2-3, with D perhaps given as TRBD1 or TRBD2 (6 bases each). The sequence derives from an adult with an advanced solid tumor such as melanoma, head and neck, liver or kidney cancer. Here the CDR3 DNA reads TGCGCCAGCCACCAGACAGGAGGGGGCACAGATACGCAGTATTTT. Protein product: CASHQTGGGTDTQYF.